Following are 28 T cell receptor beta chains from one sample sequenced in a study of read filtering for tumor transcriptome and immune sequencing. Molecular barcoded adaptors covering alpha/delta and beta/gamma chains were used on roughly 400 ng RNA. TCRdb re-called the reads with MiXCR, one entry per CDR3 protein. The top ten clones hold around 30% of a sample with about 37,000 distinct CDR3 sequences, about 10% of them seen once. The specimen was a population of CD138-negative cells sorted from bone marrow. The receptors originated from a donor at least 40 years old with multiple myeloma.

This clonotype showed up many times. The genes are TRBV6-2 or TRBV6-3 and TRBJ2-5; TRBD2 aligns across 12 bases. The V segment lost 6 bases and the J segment 9 bases; nucleotides outside the gene matches: 2. CDR1 MNHEY and CDR2 SVGEGT come from the germline V gene. CDR3 length equals 12 residues. The CDR3 sequence: CASRTSGGPQYF. CDR3 nucleotide sequence: TGTGCCAGCAGGACTAGCGGGGGCCCCCAGTACTTC.

This clonotype was counted at least ten times. The chain links TRBV12-3 or TRBV12-4 to TRBJ1-2, with D perhaps TRBD1 (6 bases). The V end lost 5 bases, the J end lost 5 bases, and 15 bases lay between the germline ends. This CDR3 contains 14 residues. The DNA for the CDR3 is TGTGCCAGCAGTCTCCCACAGGGAGTATATGGCTACACCTTC. Its translation is CASSLPQGVYGYTF.

This clonotype was recorded at least ten times. The V and J genes are TRBV6-2 or TRBV6-3 and TRBJ2-7; TRBD1 agrees at 7 bases. The germline V gene has CDR1 MNHEY and CDR2 SVGEGT. The trim removed 5 bases at V and 8 bases at J, leaving 12 bases unmatched. The CDR3 extends over 14 amino acids. The DNA of the CDR3 is TGTGCCAGCAGTACGGGGTCCAACAGGGGCCAGCAGTACTTC. It codes for CASSTGSNRGQQYF.

This clonotype showed up many times. This chain uses TRBV19 with TRBJ1-5; D is unresolved. The CDR3 is made up of 13 amino acids. With 6 bases removed from V and 6 bases from J, the gap between germline ends came to 12 bases. Germline CDR1 is LNHDA and CDR2 is SQIVND (reference sequence). The DNA of the CDR3 is TGTGCCAGTAGGGAGACTGACCTTCAGCCCCAGCATTTT. This gives the protein CASRETDLQPQHF.

This clonotype was found many times. V usage is TRBV20-1 and J usage is TRBJ2-5, with 8 positions matching TRBD1. Trimming took 3 bases from V and 2 from J; bases not matched to a gene: 5. The CDR3 loop spans 14 amino acids. CDR1 and CDR2 (germline): DFQATT, SNEGSKA (reference sequence). CDR3 in DNA: TGCAGTGCTAGCAGGGGGCGCGGGCAAGAGACCCAGTACTTC. Translated, it gives CSASRGRGQETQYF.

This clonotype was seen many times. The rearrangement joins TRBV7-8 to TRBJ2-2; 11 bases map to TRBD2. V dropped 4 bases and J dropped 2; count of bases not matched to a gene: 9. The CDR3 length is 18 residues. Germline CDR1 is SGHVS and CDR2 is FQNEAQ. The CDR3 loop reads CASSSRLAGGANTGELFF. The CDR3 DNA follows: TGTGCCAGCAGCTCTCGTCTAGCGGGGGGCGCCAACACCGGGGAGCTGTTTTTT.

This clonotype was detected many times. The genes are TRBV6-5 and TRBJ2-2, with D unclear. CDR1 MNHEY and CDR2 SVGAGI come from the germline V gene. The CDR3 sequence is 15 residues long. Trimming cost V 0 bases and J 6 bases, with 11 bases left between them. The CDR3: CASSYSRSLSGELFF. Written as DNA, the CDR3 is TGTGCCAGCAGTTACTCGAGATCCCTTTCCGGGGAGCTGTTTTTT.

This clonotype was seen many times. The chain joins TRBV20-1 to TRBJ2-7; 9 nucleotides agree with TRBD2. CDR3 length equals 15 residues. V lost 3 bases and J lost 3; bases outside the gene matches: 9. The germline V gene encodes CDR1 DFQATT and CDR2 SNEGSKA (reference sequence). The CDR3 loop is CSARSPLAGNYEQYF. As DNA, the CDR3 is TGCAGTGCTAGGTCTCCACTAGCGGGTAACTACGAGCAGTACTTC.

A note on this clonotype: A much more abundant neighbour one base away suggests this may be a read error. V usage is TRBV10-3 and J usage is TRBJ1-5; D remains unclear. Trimming removed 11 bases at V and 10 bases at J, with 15 bases between. The CDR3 sequence is 11 residues long. The germline gives CDR1 ENHRY, CDR2 SYGVKD. The CDR3 nucleotides are TGTGCCGTCGGGGATGACAACCCCCAGCATTTT. This encodes CAVGDDNPQHF.

This clonotype was observed at least ten times. This chain links TRBV27 with TRBJ2-1, with TRBD2 matching over 12 bases. The CDR3 sequence is 15 residues long. CDR1 and CDR2 (germline): MNHEY, SMNVEV (reference sequence). Trimming at V came to 3 bases and at J to 7 bases, leaving 4 bases not matched to a gene. CDR3: CASSLTSGGSNEQFF. In DNA, the CDR3 is TGTGCCAGCAGTTTGACTAGCGGGGGCTCTAATGAGCAGTTCTTC.

This clonotype was observed many times. The chain joins TRBV28 to TRBJ1-2; D not certain. V dropped 6 bases and J dropped 6 bases, with 8 bases sitting between them. The CDR3 has 11 residues. Germline assignment: CDR1 MDHEN and CDR2 SYDVKM. DNA of the CDR3: TGTGCCAGCAGCTTGAGGGATGGCTACACCTTC. The encoded protein is CASSLRDGYTF.

Concerning this clonotype itself: A read error may explain this, as a much larger clone is one base away. As the CDR3 is not closed by the conserved phenylalanine or tryptophan, this likely results from a read error. The V gene is TRBV28, the J gene TRBJ2-3, with D possibly called TRBD1 or TRBD2 (5 bases each). Trimming took off 6 bases at V and 6 bases at J, with 10 bases between the two ends. CDR3 length equals 12 residues. In germline, CDR1 is MDHEN, CDR2 SYDVKM. The CDR3 spells CASSLGRDTQYL. The CDR3 DNA follows: TGTGCCAGCAGCCTGGGACGCGATACGCAGTATCTT.

In this sample, this clonotype turned up once. The CDR3 spells CASSPRSSGETQYF. For the CDR3, the DNA is TGTGCCAGCAGCCCGCGTTCCAGCGGAGAGACCCAGTACTTC. This chain connects TRBV7-9 to TRBJ2-5; D is possibly TRBD2 (5 bases). V lost 5 bases and J lost 4, with 14 bases in between. The CDR3 is 14 residues long. CDR1 and CDR2 from the germline V gene are SEHNR and FQNEAQ (reference sequence).

This clonotype was counted many times. The gene calls are TRBV5-1 and TRBJ2-5; 9 nucleotides align to TRBD2. CDR1 and CDR2 (germline): SGHRS, YFSETQ. Trimming cost V 4 bases and J 3 bases; bases outside gene matches: 7. The CDR3 is made up of 15 amino acids. The CDR3 protein is CASSPGPSGEETQYF. CDR3 bases: TGCGCCAGCAGCCCGGGGCCTAGCGGGGAAGAGACCCAGTACTTC.

In its sample, this clonotype is medium-sized. The chain has TRBV9 and TRBJ2-1; D not resolved. Germline CDR1 and CDR2: SGDLS and YYNGEE. Trimming shortened V by 2 bases and J by 4 bases, and 4 bases separated the two germline ends. This CDR3 is 12 amino acids long. CDR3 DNA: TGTGCCAGCAGCGTGGGGTACAATGAGCAGTTCTTC. Its translation is CASSVGYNEQFF.

This clonotype was counted ten times or more. The V call is TRBV2, the J call TRBJ2-7; 8 bases are a match to TRBD1. The junction had 15 bases not matched to a gene; V was cut back by 5 bases and J by 12 bases. CDR1 is SNHLY, CDR2 FYNNEI, per germline. This CDR3 region has 14 residues. This CDR3 is CASSSPGQASLGYF. The CDR3 nucleotides are TGTGCCAGCAGTTCTCCGGGACAGGCGTCGCTGGGGTACTTC.

Many counts were recorded for this clonotype. This chain joins TRBV7-3 and TRBJ1-1, with D unclear. This CDR3 is built from 13 residues. Trimming removed 2 bases from V and 1 base from J, with 5 bases in between. In germline, CDR1 is SGHTA, CDR2 FQGTGA. CDR3 sequence: CASSLSENTEAFF. The CDR3 region has the DNA TGTGCCAGCAGCTTATCAGAGAACACTGAAGCTTTCTTT.

There are a few counts of this clonotype. A read error may explain this, as a much larger clone is one base away. The chain links TRBV29-1 to TRBJ2-2; no clear D. The CDR3 consists of 11 residues. Germline loops: CDR1 SQVTM, CDR2 ANQGSEA. Trimming took off 7 bases at V and 8 bases at J, with 11 bases between the two ends. DNA for the CDR3: TGCAGCGCTCCTTTATTAGGGGAGCTGTTTTTT. Protein sequence: CSAPLLGELFF.

This clonotype was found many times. This chain uses TRBV11-3 with TRBJ2-2, with a possible D match to TRBD2 (5 bases). Germline V gene data show CDR1 as SGHNT and CDR2 as YENEEA. This CDR3 contains 14 residues. With 1 base removed from V and 4 bases from J, the gap between germline ends came to 7 bases. The CDR3 is CASSLGGSTGELFF. CDR3 coding DNA: TGTGCCAGCAGCTTAGGAGGGTCCACCGGGGAGCTGTTTTTT.

This clonotype was counted ten times or more. The genes are TRBV11-3 and TRBJ1-1, with D unresolved. Germline CDR1 SGHNT, CDR2 YENEEA. Trimming took 4 bases from V and 7 from J, leaving 13 bases between them. The CDR3 runs to 13 residues. CDR3 sequence: CASSSYRVCEAFF. Here the CDR3 DNA reads TGTGCCAGCAGCTCGTACCGGGTATGTGAAGCTTTCTTT. Using reference TRBV11-3 and TRBJ1-1 for the parts outside the CDR3, the full variable domain is EAGVVQSPRYKIIEKKQPVAFWCNPISGHNTLYWYLQNLGQGPELLIRYENEEAVDDSQLPKDRFSAERLKGVDSTLKIQPAELGDSAVYLCASSSYRVCEAFFGQGTRLTVV.

At least ten counts were recorded for this clonotype. This sequence joins TRBV4-2 and TRBJ2-5; 12 positions agree with TRBD2. The CDR3 runs 16 residues. Germline trimming cut 2 bases from V and 7 bases from J; bases unmatched to any gene: 8. The V gene's germline CDR1 is LGHNA and CDR2 YNFKEQ. The CDR3 sequence is CASSQTSGGTRGTQYF. The CDR3 DNA follows: TGTGCCAGCAGCCAAACTAGCGGGGGGACTCGCGGGACCCAGTACTTC.

This clonotype was detected ten times or more. The chain has TRBV19 and TRBJ1-5; possible D gene TRBD1, 6 bases. The CDR3 loop spans 13 amino acids. In germline, CDR1 is LNHDA, CDR2 SQIVND (reference sequence). V was cut by 3 bases and J by 7 bases, with 10 bases left in between. CDR3 amino acids: CASSMGAEQPQHF. The DNA for the CDR3 is TGTGCCAGTAGTATGGGGGCAGAGCAGCCCCAGCATTTT.

The sample holds many counts of this clonotype. The V and J genes are TRBV29-1 and TRBJ2-3, with 8 positions matching TRBD2. The CDR3 is 15 residues long. CDR1 and CDR2 (germline): SQVTM, ANQGSEA. V shed 3 bases, J shed 6 bases, and the junction held 11 bases outside the gene matches. The CDR3 region has the DNA TGCAGCGTTGAGCGGGGGGCGGCTGCTATTGATACGCAGTATTTT. Translated: CSVERGAAAIDTQYF.

This clonotype has a count of ten or more. The rearrangement links TRBV7-2 to TRBJ2-7; no clear D. The CDR3 is 13 amino acids. V shed 0 bases and J shed 0 bases, with 3 bases lying between them. CDR1 is SGHTA and CDR2 is FQGNSA in the germline V gene. The DNA for the CDR3 is TGTGCCAGCAGCTTAGCTAGCTCCTACGAGCAGTACTTC. Amino acid sequence: CASSLASSYEQYF.

V usage is TRBV4-1 and J usage is TRBJ1-1; the match to TRBD1 covers 7 bases. Trimming cost V 1 base and J 7 bases; bases outside gene matches: 6. The CDR3 runs 14 residues. Germline V CDR1 and CDR2: MGHRA, YSYEKL. The CDR3 protein is CASSQVRGGNEAFF. The CDR3, as DNA: TGCGCCAGCAGCCAAGTGAGAGGGGGCAATGAAGCTTTCTTT.

The rearrangement links TRBV6-2 or TRBV6-3 to TRBJ2-1; 10 bases line up with TRBD2. Germline values: CDR1 MNHEY, CDR2 SVGEGT. V was pared by 4 bases and J by 8 bases, with 11 bases of the junction left unmatched. This CDR3 has 16 amino acids. The CDR3 DNA reads TGTGCCAGCAGTTCCCTGGCTAGCGGGGGTGGATATGAGCAGTTCTTC. Its translation: CASSSLASGGGYEQFF.

This clonotype was detected many times. The CDR3 bases are TGTGCCAGCAGTCTCTCCTACCGGGGCCAAGAGACCCAGTACTTC. Translated, it gives CASSLSYRGQETQYF. The chain combines TRBV28 with TRBJ2-5; D may be TRBD2 (5 bases). In germline, CDR1 is MDHEN, CDR2 SYDVKM. This CDR3 region has 15 residues. Deletions cut 5 bases from V and 1 base from J, with 14 bases between.

V and J are TRBV12-3 or TRBV12-4 and TRBJ2-7, with a tentative D call TRBD2 (7 bases). V was cut by 1 base and J by 4 bases, with 14 bases left in between. This CDR3 spans 15 amino acids. The CDR3 region is CASSLGGGPGYEQYF. CDR3 nucleotides: TGTGCCAGCAGTTTAGGGGGGGGGCCCGGGTACGAGCAGTACTTC.